This TCR beta chain was recorded in a study of cytomegalovirus exposure and HLA in healthy donors. Study outcomes and limitations: The HLA-A and HLA-B alleles of most subjects were reportedly predicted accurately from TCR beta sequences. The authors enumerated over 150 TCR beta chains as linked to cytomegalovirus.

On this clone: Its antigen is not identified.

V shed 4 bases and J 2 bases; nucleotides not matched to a gene: 2. This CDR3 contains 13 residues. Germline V lookup: CDR1 KGHSH, CDR2 LQKENI. In the PCR, 60 Vbeta and 13 Jbeta primers were used. The repertoire was sequenced with immunoSEQ multiplex PCR; TCRdb's copy has only in-frame clones and lacks some. This sample carries approximately 240,000 clones, around 80% of them seen once, and the ten largest clones take roughly 2.6%. Material: PBMCs. V is TRBV18 and J is TRBJ2-7; TRBD1 agrees at 7 bases. The sequence was collected from a woman aged 55-69 years in good health and CMV-seropositive. The CDR3: CASSLGTAYEQYF. CDR3 in DNA: TGTGCCAGCTCACTTGGGACAGCCTACGAGCAGTACTTC.